Listed below are T cell receptor beta chains from one sample, sequenced in a study of blood T cell repertoires in COVID-19. Method: immunoSEQ multiplex PCR; TCRdb's copy keeps in-frame clones and lacks some. The sample yields roughly 100,000 clones, 87% seen once. Sequenced: peripheral blood. These receptors were obtained from a woman between 50 and 59 years old with COVID-19, enrolled during active disease. The CDR3 runs from the conserved cysteine through the conserved F or W. D genes are given only for firm matches. Size values are once, few and many counts, or a class for expanded clones, and some rows have none.

D	size	V	J	DNA	CDR3
TRBD1	.	TRBV6-5	TRBJ2-5	TGTGCCAGCAAGGTGGACAGGGCTTCAGAGACCCAGTACTTC	CASKVDRASETQYF
TRBD1	.	TRBV7-6	TRBJ2-1	TGTGCCAGCAGCTTAGGTGGGACAGGGCTATACAATGAGCAGTTCTTC	CASSLGGTGLYNEQFF
TRBD1	many	TRBV5-3	TRBJ2-5	TGTGCCAGAAGCCCCCTCGGGACAGGGGGCATGGAGACCCAGTACTTC	CARSPLGTGGMETQYF
TRBD1	once	TRBV6-5	TRBJ1-2	TGTGCCAGCAGTTACCGGACAGGGGTAGCCTATGGCTACACCTTC	CASSYRTGVAYGYTF
.	.	TRBV15	TRBJ2-5	TGTGCCACCAGCAGACCGGTGGGCGACCGGACCCAGTACTTC	CATSRPVGDRTQYF
.	.	TRBV5-4	TRBJ1-2	TGTGCCAGCAGCTTGGATTCCGGGTATGGCTACACCTTC	CASSLDSGYGYTF
.	.	TRBV6-1	TRBJ1-2	TGTGCCAGCAGTGAAAGTATGGTGAGGGGCTACACCTTC	CASSESMVRGYTF
.	once	TRBV12-3/TRBV12-4	TRBJ1-1	TGTGCCAGCACTATAACCCCGAACACTGAAGCTTTCTTT	CASTITPNTEAFF
.	few	TRBV30	TRBJ2-4	TGTGCCGGCGCGGGGGCCACCAAAAACATTCAGTACTTC	CAGAGATKNIQYF
TRBD1	.	TRBV6-5	TRBJ2-7	TGTGCCAGCAGTTCCACCGGGACAGGGGGATCGGGGGAGCAGTACTTC	CASSSTGTGGSGEQYF
TRBD1	.	TRBV28	TRBJ2-7	TGTGCCAGCACCCCGGGACAGACCTCCTACGAGCAGTACTTC	CASTPGQTSYEQYF